Listed here is a single TCR beta chain. Its antigen is unknown. Base qualities are not provided; no much larger clone lies one nucleotide away. The entry originates in a study of T cell responses to AZD1222 COVID-19 vaccine (dated by TCRdb to the early 2020s). In terms of the full investigation: TCR sequencing covered some 250 trial participants: approximately 200 given two doses of AZD1222 and approximately 26 given two doses of MenACWY control vaccine. Trial participants were enrolled by age into subgroups of 18-55, 56-69 and 70-plus years, and about 150, 27 and 61 TCR-sequenced participants, respectively, were included in these subgroups. General conclusions and limits of the study: Participants were mostly white British, with more females than males. The authors suggested clonal diversity may have been underestimated. Spike-specific TCR breadth and depth rose significantly after two AZD1222 doses compared with day 0 and with MenACWY recipients. Conclusions about previously exposed vaccinees are limited because only six or seven AZD1222 recipients were SARS-CoV-2 seropositive at baseline. No day 14 peak-response samples were available, so repertoires were characterized only after the peak T cell response. The vaccine-associated CD4 TCRs covered the entire spike protein, and the dominant responses fell in regions 160-218 and 743-854. In the small 56-69-year group, the increase in depth fell short of significance, most likely because of low power. Reportedly, close to half of the unique spike-specific TCRs recognized epitopes lying outside the regions that are mutated in the B.1.351 and B.1.1.7 variants.

In light of the paper, this sample's time point label describes: about 28 days (+/-7) after the second vaccine dose. Because spike-specific TCR depth and breadth did not differ between the two schedules, AZD1222 recipients who got a second dose at roughly 4 weeks were pooled with those who got a second dose at roughly 12 weeks. The vaccinee samples were drawn from two UK trials, COV001 and COV002, one of which was a single-blind randomized controlled phase 2/3 trial testing AZD1222 (ChAdOx1 nCoV-19) in healthy adults. For TCRbeta chain sequencing, PBMC samples were collected from trial participants at day 0 and at day 28 after the second dose. The CDR3 regions of human TCRbeta chains were analyzed by immunosequencing. Per the authors' processing: TCRs in the repertoires were matched against a reference library of SARS-CoV-2-specific TCRs that had been generated with the MIRA antigen-specificity platform. Breadth meant the fraction of unique TCRs that were SARS-CoV-2-associated, whereas depth meant the fraction of total T cells that were SARS-CoV-2-associated. Each spike-specific TCR was assigned to its reactive spike region and to a CD4 or CD8 class using the MIRA data. Log10-transformed breadth and depth values were compared by one-way ANOVA with Sidak's multiple comparisons tests. Not all clones reach the TCRdb copy of this immuneACCESS table, which keeps in-frame sequences only. Checked studies attribute under half of the gap to unresolved V genes and leave the rest unexplained. Clonal size and the V and J genes are those of that table, whereas D and trimming came from the DNA. The table for this sample lists 120,000 or so clones; more than 65% of them were counted only once. The leading ten clones occupy around 27% of the sample.

CDR1 and CDR2, looked up from the germline V gene, are SGHRS and YFSETQ. The CDR3 contains 15 residues, cysteine and phenylalanine counted. CDR3 DNA is the only sequence kept; it has 45 bases, read in frame from the first base. V loses 0 bases at its end and J loses 5 bases; junction bases beyond the gene matches: 6. The chain links TRBV5-1 with TRBJ2-5; the central 8 bases match TRBD1. The TCR sequence derives from an adult who received the AZD1222 COVID-19 vaccine. The sequencing here drew on peripheral blood, taken 28 days after the second AZD1222 dose. Here is the DNA: TGCGCCAGCAGCTTGGGGACAGGGACTTTGGAGACCCAGTACTTC. Protein translation: CASSLGTGTLETQYF.